The 32 T cell receptor beta chains presented below share a single source sample, sequenced in a study of human T cells and chemical hapten exposure. TCRdb re-analysed the RACE reads in MiXCR, keeping a single row per CDR3 protein. The sample contains around 120,000 distinct CDR3 sequences, roughly 13% of which appear only once. Time point reported: patch test 1, 2 weeks after DPC sensitization. Sample treatment: therapeutic diphenylcyclopropenone sensitization with weekly scalp DPC. This material consisted of whole blood, taken in connection with sensitization to the hapten diphenylcyclopropenone (DPC). These receptors were taken from a man between 18 and 29 years old with alopecia areata. Some clones in this sample may be carry-over from other donors' samples.

This clonotype was detected a few times. The rearrangement joins TRBV6-6 to TRBJ1-2; possible D gene TRBD1, 6 bases. V gave up 0 bases and J gave up 5 bases, with 10 bases separating them. CDR1 and CDR2 (germline): MNHNY, SVGAGI (reference sequence). This CDR3 contains 14 residues. Written as DNA, the CDR3 is TGTGCCAGCAGTTACTCGGGGGCCGCTTATGGCTACACCTTC. This gives the protein CASSYSGAAYGYTF.

The table lists this clonotype with a few counts. This rearrangement joins TRBV6-5 to TRBJ1-6, with D possibly TRBD1 on 6 matching bases. The CDR3 spans 13 residues. Germline values: CDR1 MNHEY, CDR2 SVGAGI. Trimming removed 8 bases at V and 9 bases at J, with 14 bases between. The CDR3 is CASRGQGTSPLHF. CDR3 in DNA: TGTGCCAGCCGAGGGCAGGGGACTTCACCCCTCCACTTT.

V and J are TRBV6-2 or TRBV6-3 and TRBJ1-5; TRBD1 matches 9 bases. Trimming removed 6 bases from V and 5 bases from J; junction bases left unmatched: 8. The CDR3 totals 15 residues. The germline V gene encodes CDR1 MNHEY and CDR2 SVGEGT. CDR3 in amino acids: CASSWPGQGYQPQHF. CDR3 bases: TGTGCCAGCAGCTGGCCGGGACAGGGATATCAGCCCCAGCATTTT.

This rearrangement joins TRBV28 to TRBJ2-7; the D gene is possibly TRBD1 (5 bases). This CDR3 is 15 amino acids long. V was trimmed by 7 bases and J by 6 bases, leaving 22 bases between them. Germline loops: CDR1 MDHEN, CDR2 SYDVKM. CDR3 amino acids: CASTNLQERNPEQYF. DNA of the CDR3: TGTGCCAGCACCAACCTACAGGAGAGAAACCCCGAGCAGTACTTC.

This clonotype was counted at least ten times. The chain joins TRBV11-3 to TRBJ1-1; D may be TRBD1 (6 bases). CDR1 is SGHNT and CDR2 is YENEEA in the germline V gene. The CDR3 has 14 residues. Trimming removed 5 bases at V and 0 bases at J, with 10 bases between. The CDR3 loop is CASSGGHLNTEAFF. The CDR3 DNA reads as TGTGCCAGCAGCGGGGGACACTTGAACACTGAAGCTTTCTTT.

The chain employs TRBV4-3 and TRBJ2-5; D could derive from TRBD1 or TRBD2 (5 bases each). The length of the CDR3 is 14 residues. V dropped 1 base and J dropped 1 base, with 7 bases sitting between them. The germline gives CDR1 LGHNA, CDR2 YSLEER. CDR3 amino acids: CASSQAGPQETQYF. CDR3 nucleotide sequence: TGCGCCAGCAGCCAAGCGGGACCCCAAGAGACCCAGTACTTC.

The chain combines TRBV27 with TRBJ2-1; 7 positions match TRBD1. The ends lost 5 bases at V and 4 bases at J; junction bases unmatched: 5. CDR1 is MNHEY, CDR2 SMNVEV, per germline (reference sequence). The CDR3 runs 14 residues. The CDR3 is CASSKPGQYNEQFF. In DNA form, the CDR3 reads TGTGCCAGCAGTAAACCGGGACAGTACAATGAGCAGTTCTTC.

J is TRBJ1-5 and V is TRBV4-2, with 8 bases matching TRBD1. Germline V lookup: CDR1 LGHNA, CDR2 YNFKEQ. The CDR3 runs 16 residues. Trimming cost V 0 bases and J 6 bases; bases outside gene matches: 7. CDR3 sequence reads: CASSQDQVTGGQPQHF. The CDR3 region has the DNA TGTGCCAGCAGCCAAGATCAGGTCACAGGGGGTCAGCCCCAGCATTTT.

This clonotype has a count of ten or more. This sequence joins TRBV4-3 and TRBJ1-1; D ambiguous. Trimming cost V 3 bases and J 0 bases, with 11 bases left between them. CDR3 length: 15 amino acids. Germline V gene lookup returns CDR1 LGHNA and CDR2 YSLEER. In nucleotides, the CDR3 is TGCGCCAGCAGCCAGGACTGGTTCATGAACACTGAAGCTTTCTTT. Amino acids: CASSQDWFMNTEAFF.

The V and J genes are TRBV9 and TRBJ2-3; D is perhaps TRBD1 (6 bases). The CDR3 contains 15 residues. The V gene lost 3 bases and the J gene lost 4 bases, with 15 bases spanning the gap. The germline V gene encodes CDR1 SGDLS and CDR2 YYNGEE. Here the CDR3 DNA reads TGTGCCAGCAGCGCACGAGGACAGAAGCCAGATACGCAGTATTTT. Translating it yields CASSARGQKPDTQYF.

This clonotype was observed many times. This chain joins TRBV11-2 and TRBJ1-6, with 11 bases identical to TRBD1. The CDR3 has 15 amino acids. The germline V gene encodes CDR1 SGHAT and CDR2 FQNNGV. V gave up 5 bases and J gave up 6 bases; unmatched junction bases: 3. CDR3 bases: TGTGCCAGCAGCGGGGGACAGGGGGTTAATTCACCCCTCCACTTT. Encoded protein: CASSGGQGVNSPLHF.

At least ten counts were recorded for this clonotype. This rearrangement joins TRBV2 to TRBJ2-7, with D unclear. Germline-derived CDR1 and CDR2 are SNHLY and FYNNEI. The CDR3 is made up of 12 amino acids. Trimming pared 8 bases from V and 3 bases from J, leaving 11 bases between. CDR3 loop: CASGWAGYEQYF. CDR3 nucleotides: TGTGCCAGCGGATGGGCTGGCTACGAGCAGTACTTC.

The sample holds a few counts of this clonotype. The genes are TRBV4-3 and TRBJ1-3; possibly TRBD1 for D (5 bases). The CDR3 covers 15 residues. Between the trimmed V and J ends, which lost 4 bases and 1 base, there was a span of 11 bases. Germline V gene data show CDR1 as LGHNA and CDR2 as YSLEER. The CDR3 protein is CASSPGPGSGNTIYF. For the CDR3, the DNA is TGCGCCAGCAGCCCCGGGCCAGGGTCTGGAAACACCATATATTTT.

This clonotype has just a few counts. The chain has TRBV3-1 and TRBJ2-5; possible D gene TRBD2, 6 bases. The CDR3 extends over 15 amino acids. Germline assignment: CDR1 LGHDT and CDR2 YNNKEL (reference sequence). The ends were cut back, 5 bases at V and 1 base at J, with 14 bases in the middle. The CDR3 nucleotides are TGTGCCAGCAGCTCCCCTGCGGGGACCCAAGAGACCCAGTACTTC. Residues: CASSSPAGTQETQYF.

Points on this clonotype: A read error may be the cause here, since a much bigger clone is one base away. This sequence joins TRBV18 and TRBJ1-5; 8 nucleotides match TRBD1. CDR1 and CDR2 (germline): KGHSH, LQKENI. The CDR3 has 13 residues. The DNA of the CDR3 is TGTGGCAGCTCGGGGACAGGCGATCAGCCCCAGCATTTT. Translated: CGSSGTGDQPQHF. The full variable domain, completed using reference TRBV18 and TRBJ1-5, is NAGVMQNPRHLVRRRGQEARLRCSPMKGHSHVYWYRQLPEEGLKFMVYLQKENIIDESGMPKERFSAEFPKEGPSILRIQQVVRGDSAAYFCGSSGTGDQPQHFGDGTRLSIL.

This rearrangement joins TRBV7-9 to TRBJ2-7, with 11 bases aligning to TRBD1. V shed 0 bases and J 3 bases; nucleotides not matched to a gene: 10. The germline gives CDR1 SEHNR, CDR2 FQNEAQ (reference sequence). CDR3 length equals 18 residues. The CDR3 loop is CASSLAPLFGTGGYEQYF. DNA for the CDR3: TGTGCCAGCAGCTTAGCGCCTCTTTTTGGGACAGGGGGCTACGAGCAGTACTTC.

In this sample, this clonotype turned up many times. The gene calls are TRBV10-3 and TRBJ1-2, with no clear D. The germline gives CDR1 ENHRY, CDR2 SYGVKD. Trimming pared 0 bases from V and 3 bases from J, leaving 8 bases between. The CDR3 is 14 amino acids. CDR3 in amino acids: CAISESQWDYGYTF. DNA of the CDR3: TGTGCCATCAGTGAGTCGCAGTGGGACTATGGCTACACCTTC.

This clonotype was seen a few times. The rearrangement links TRBV12-3 or TRBV12-4 to TRBJ2-1; TRBD2 agrees at 16 bases. The J segment lost 8 bases and the V segment lost 5 bases, leaving 15 bases of the junction unmatched. The CDR3 is made up of 19 amino acids. CDR3 residues: CASSPPAGTSGGAVYEQFF. DNA for the CDR3: TGTGCCAGCAGTCCTCCTGCCGGGACTAGCGGGGGGGCTGTCTATGAGCAGTTCTTC.

This clonotype was found a few times. V and J are TRBV5-6 and TRBJ2-1, with D possibly being TRBD1 (6 bases). Per the germline V gene, CDR1 is SGHDT and CDR2 is YYEEEE. CDR3 size: 15 residues. Trimming shortened V by 4 bases and J by 2 bases, and 13 bases separated the two germline ends. CDR3 sequence (DNA): TGTGCCAGCAGCGTCCGGGACATTCCCTACAATGAGCAGTTCTTC. Its translation is CASSVRDIPYNEQFF.

This clonotype has a handful of counts. The chain couples TRBV6-4 to TRBJ2-2; TRBD1 matches 7 bases. V trimming: 5 bases; J trimming: 1 base; junction bases outside the gene matches: 4. The length of the CDR3 is 15 residues. Germline CDR1 and CDR2: MRHNA and SNTAGT. CDR3 nucleotide sequence: TGTGCCAGCAGTCAGACAGGGAGGAACACCGGGGAGCTGTTTTTT. It translates to CASSQTGRNTGELFF.

This clonotype has only a few counts. This sequence joins TRBV5-1 and TRBJ2-5, with D perhaps assigned TRBD1 or TRBD2 (5 bases each). V was cut by 7 bases and J by 5 bases, with 9 bases left in between. Germline CDR1 and CDR2: SGHRS and YFSETQ. The CDR3 length is 11 residues. The CDR3 nucleotides are TGCGCCAGCGGGGACGCCGAGACCCAGTACTTC. Its translation: CASGDAETQYF.

The chain joins TRBV3-1 to TRBJ1-4, with D possibly being TRBD1 (6 bases). V lost 2 bases and J lost 12, with 16 bases in between. Per the germline V gene, CDR1 is LGHDT and CDR2 is YNNKEL (reference sequence). This CDR3 is built from 14 residues. The CDR3 nucleotides read TGTGCCAGCAGCCAACAAACGGACAGCCTGGAACTGTTTTTT. Translating it yields CASSQQTDSLELFF.

The rearrangement uses TRBV7-7 and TRBJ2-2; 12 bases match TRBD2. Germline CDR1 and CDR2: SSHAT and FNYEAQ (reference sequence). The V and J ends lost 5 bases and 4 bases, in that order; junction bases with no gene match: 2. The CDR3 is 15 residues long. The CDR3 sequence: CASSLLAGGTGELFF. The CDR3, as DNA: TGTGCCAGCAGCCTACTAGCGGGGGGCACCGGGGAGCTGTTTTTT.

This clonotype was seen more than once but under ten times. This rearrangement joins TRBV28 to TRBJ2-7, with no clear D. The germline CDR1 and CDR2 sequences are MDHEN and SYDVKM. The V gene lost 5 bases and the J gene lost 3 bases, with 5 bases spanning the gap. The CDR3 totals 11 residues. The CDR3 region is CASSINYEQYF. As DNA, the CDR3 is TGTGCCAGCAGTATAAACTACGAGCAGTACTTC.

V and J are TRBV7-9 and TRBJ2-2; 8 bases match TRBD1. Losses at the gene ends were 4 bases for V and 3 bases for J; bases not matched to a gene: 4. Germline V gives CDR1 SEHNR, CDR2 FQNEAQ (reference sequence). This CDR3 comprises 15 residues. In DNA form, the CDR3 reads TGTGCCAGCAGCTCGGACAGGGCCTACACCGGGGAGCTGTTTTTT. This translates into CASSSDRAYTGELFF.

The chain is built from TRBV11-2 and TRBJ2-7; no clear D gene. Germline V gives CDR1 SGHAT, CDR2 FQNNGV. V lost 5 bases and J 1 base, leaving 6 bases between the germline ends. The CDR3 has 12 amino acids. The CDR3 sequence: CASSRESYEQYF. The CDR3 bases are TGTGCCAGCAGCAGGGAATCCTACGAGCAGTACTTC.

This chain uses TRBV6-1 with TRBJ2-7; D ambiguous. In germline, CDR1 is MNHNS, CDR2 SASEGT. V was shortened by 0 bases and J by 0 bases, with 15 bases between the two germline ends. The CDR3 runs to 17 residues. For the CDR3, the DNA is TGTGCCAGCAGTGAAGCGGTTAAGGGTTTTTTCTCCTACGAGCAGTACGTC. Amino acid sequence: CASSEAVKGFFSYEQYV.

This clonotype has a handful of counts. V gene TRBV12-3 or TRBV12-4 combines with J gene TRBJ2-1, with a weak D call TRBD2 (5 bases). This CDR3 has 12 amino acids. The V and J ends lost 8 bases and 10 bases respectively, with 15 bases between them. CDR3 loop: CASRVPPGEQFF. The CDR3 DNA reads TGTGCCAGCCGTGTGCCACCGGGGGAGCAGTTCTTC.

CDR3 DNA: TGTGCCAGCAGCCCCCTAGGCGGGGGGGTAGCCGGGGAGCTGTTTTTT. Protein product: CASSPLGGGVAGELFF. The chain couples TRBV7-3 to TRBJ2-2, with 9 nucleotides matching TRBD2. The CDR3 covers 16 residues. J gave up 6 bases and V 5 bases, and 10 bases lay outside the gene matches. CDR1 is SGHTA and CDR2 is FQGTGA in the germline V gene.

This sequence joins TRBV2 and TRBJ2-2; 8 bases agree with TRBD2. The length of the CDR3 is 16 residues. With V trimmed by 8 bases and J by 7 bases, 15 bases remained unmatched. Per the germline V gene, CDR1 is SNHLY and CDR2 is FYNNEI. CDR3 residues: CASSLSGGDFVGELFF. The CDR3 nucleotides are TGTGCCAGCTCCCTTTCCGGGGGGGATTTTGTCGGGGAGCTGTTTTTT.

V is TRBV25-1 and J is TRBJ1-3; D unresolved. The germline gives CDR1 MGHDK, CDR2 SYGVNS. V lost 3 bases to trimming and J lost 3 bases, with 9 bases between them. This CDR3 has 14 amino acids. CDR3 DNA sequence: TGTGCCAGCAGTGACCGACCGAATGGAAACACCATATATTTT. As protein: CASSDRPNGNTIYF.

The chain uses TRBV2 and TRBJ1-6, with 9 bases lining up with TRBD1. CDR3 length: 14 residues. Trimming at V came to 6 bases and at J to 10 bases, leaving 7 bases not matched to a gene. Germline V lookup: CDR1 SNHLY, CDR2 FYNNEI. The CDR3 loop is CASSGDRVKSPLHF. The CDR3 DNA reads TGTGCCAGCAGCGGGGACAGGGTAAAATCACCCCTCCACTTT.